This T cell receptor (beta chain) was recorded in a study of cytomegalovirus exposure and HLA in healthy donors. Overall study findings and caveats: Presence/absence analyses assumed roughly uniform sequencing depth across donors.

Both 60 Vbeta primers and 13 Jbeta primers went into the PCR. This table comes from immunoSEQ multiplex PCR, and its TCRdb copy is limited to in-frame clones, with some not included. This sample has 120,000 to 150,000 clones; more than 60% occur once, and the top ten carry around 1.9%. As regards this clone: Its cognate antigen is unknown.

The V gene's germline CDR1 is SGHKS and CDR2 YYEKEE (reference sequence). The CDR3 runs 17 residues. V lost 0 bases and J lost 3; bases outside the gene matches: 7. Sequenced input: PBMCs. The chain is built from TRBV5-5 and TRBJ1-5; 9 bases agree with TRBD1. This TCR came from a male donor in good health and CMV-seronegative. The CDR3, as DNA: TGTGCCAGCAGCTTGGATTTGGGGACAGGGTCCAATCAGCCCCAGCATTTT. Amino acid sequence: CASSLDLGTGSNQPQHF.